A single sample gave rise to the 8 T cell receptor beta chains below, sequenced in a study of cytomegalovirus exposure and HLA in healthy donors. In the PCR, 60 Vbeta and 13 Jbeta primers were used. Libraries were prepared by immunoSEQ multiplex PCR; TCRdb keeps only in-frame clonotypes and omits some of them. Of about 150,000 clones in the sample, roughly 71% were seen once. The source material was PBMCs. These receptors all stem from a man aged 30-40 years in good health and CMV-seronegative.

Notes on this clone: Relative to the germline gene, one junction end is altered; a read error may explain this. The chain combines TRBV2 with TRBJ2-7; 7 nucleotides agree with TRBD1. Per germline, CDR1 SNHLY and CDR2 FYNNEI. CDR3 size: 15 residues. The CDR3 coding sequence is TGTGCCAGCAGGGAAGACGGGACAGTTACCTACGAGCAGTACTTC. It yields the protein CASREDGTVTYEQYF.

For this clone: Other DNA sequences in the same sample also yield this CDR3. This rearrangement joins TRBV5-1 to TRBJ1-2; 7 nucleotides line up with TRBD1. The germline V gene has CDR1 SGHRS and CDR2 YFSETQ. This CDR3 spans 16 amino acids. With V trimmed by 0 bases and J by 5 bases, 10 bases remained unmatched. The CDR3 region is CASSLAVGGAAYGYTF. CDR3 coding DNA: TGCGCCAGCAGCTTGGCCGTAGGGGGCGCCGCTTATGGCTACACCTTC.

The J gene is TRBJ1-5, the V gene TRBV2, with D tentatively TRBD1 (6 bases). Deletions cut 5 bases from V and 5 bases from J, with 16 bases between. The CDR3 has 15 amino acids. From germline, CDR1 is SNHLY and CDR2 FYNNEI. Here the CDR3 DNA reads TGTGCCAGCAGTTTAACAGGGAGGGAAGATCAGCCCCAGCATTTT. Translating it yields CASSLTGREDQPQHF.

The chain recombines TRBV28 with TRBJ1-1, with D maybe TRBD1 (5 bases). Germline loops: CDR1 MDHEN, CDR2 SYDVKM. Trimming left V 2 bases short and J 1 base short, with 11 bases between. CDR3 size: 15 residues. CDR3 loop: CASSLPGLQNTEAFF. The DNA of the CDR3 is TGTGCCAGCAGTTTACCGGGACTCCAGAACACTGAAGCTTTCTTT. Full variable domain (missing parts from reference TRBV28 and TRBJ1-1): DVKVTQSSRYLVKRTGEKVFLECVQDMDHENMFWYRQDPGLGLRLIYFSYDVKMKEKGDIPEGYSVSREKKERFSLILESASTNQTSMYLCASSLPGLQNTEAFFGQGTRLTVV.

This chain joins TRBV27 and TRBJ1-5, with 8 positions matching TRBD1. This CDR3 spans 15 amino acids. Germline loops: CDR1 MNHEY, CDR2 SMNVEV (reference sequence). Germline trimming cut 4 bases from V and 7 bases from J; bases unmatched to any gene: 9. CDR3: CASSSGQGTGQPQHF. The CDR3 nucleotides read TGTGCCAGCAGTTCCGGACAGGGAACGGGACAGCCCCAGCATTTT.

The chain has TRBV27 and TRBJ2-3; 7 bases fit TRBD2. Germline lookup yields CDR1 MNHEY and CDR2 SMNVEV (reference sequence). The CDR3 is 14 amino acids. J lost 6 bases, V lost 3 bases, and 6 bases had no gene match. The CDR3 DNA follows: TGTGCCAGCAGTTTCTGGGGGAGGGCCGATACGCAGTATTTT. Residues: CASSFWGRADTQYF.

This chain links TRBV15 with TRBJ1-2; D gene uncertain. This CDR3 has 14 residues. The V end lost 1 base, the J end lost 4 bases, and 10 bases lay between the germline ends. The germline CDR1 and CDR2 sequences are LNHNV and YYDKDF (reference sequence). CDR3 sequence: CATSRGGHAYGYTF. The CDR3 DNA follows: TGTGCCACCAGCAGAGGAGGGCACGCCTATGGCTACACCTTC.

This clone has only a few counts. Other DNA sequences within the sample encode an identical CDR3. This chain joins TRBV7-2 and TRBJ1-1; D not resolved. Germline V lookup: CDR1 SGHTA, CDR2 FQGNSA. V shed 6 bases and J shed 3 bases, with 5 bases lying between them. CDR3 length: 11 amino acids. The CDR3 DNA reads as TGTGCCAGCAGTTCAGACACTGAAGCTTTCTTT. It translates to CASSSDTEAFF.